The rows below give T cell receptor beta chains drawn from one sample of a study of sequential checkpoint blockade in melanoma. Only in-frame clones appear in the TCRdb table, and some are missing; sequencing was by immunoSEQ multiplex PCR. The sample lists over 10,000 clones, roughly two thirds seen once, with less than 30% in the top ten. The sample here was CD8+ T cells sorted from blood (inferred from file names), taken from a patient given nivolumab and ipilimumab in sequence. These receptors came from a human donor with melanoma. CDR3s include the opening cysteine and the closing phenylalanine or tryptophan. The D gene is left open where the match is weak. Size is omitted from some rows. Given values are once, few, many or a class for expanded clones.

-	TRBV28	-	TRBJ1-1	TGTGCCAGCAGTACGGGGGTCCGGCGGACTGAAGCTTTCTTT	CASSTGVRRTEAFF
TRBD1	TRBV9	-	TRBJ2-3	TGTGCCAGCAGCGTAGAGGGTAACAGGGGGGATACGCAGTATTTT	CASSVEGNRGDTQYF
-	TRBV27	-	TRBJ2-1	TGTGCCAGCAGTTTGGAGGGTTTCGCCTACAATGAGCAGTTCTTC	CASSLEGFAYNEQFF
-	TRBV6-6	once	TRBJ2-7	TGTGCCAGCACAAATTCCGCCGAGTGGTACTTC	CASTNSAEWYF
-	TRBV6-5	-	TRBJ2-1	TGTGCCAGCAGTGGCGGACTAACCGAGCAGTTCTTC	CASSGGLTEQFF
TRBD1	TRBV27	-	TRBJ1-1	TGTGCCAGCAGTTTATACAGGGGTAACACTGAAGCTTTCTTT	CASSLYRGNTEAFF
-	TRBV9	-	TRBJ2-3	TGTGCCAGCAGCCTAAGTCTCGGGACGCAGTATTTT	CASSLSLGTQYF
-	TRBV9	-	TRBJ2-5	TGTGCCAGCAGCGTAGGAACAGGGCGAGAGACCCAGTACTTC	CASSVGTGRETQYF
-	TRBV7-9	-	TRBJ2-7	TGTGCCAGCAGCCCTTCCGGCTACGAGCAGTACTTC	CASSPSGYEQYF
-	TRBV28	-	TRBJ1-5	TGTGCCAGCAGTTACTTATTACAGGGAAATCAGCCCCAGCATTTT	CASSYLLQGNQPQHF
TRBD1	TRBV5-5	few	TRBJ1-3	TGTGCCAGCAGCTTCCCCGGGACAGGGGGGGTAAACACCATATATTTT	CASSFPGTGGVNTIYF
TRBD2	TRBV7-9	-	TRBJ2-1	TGTGCCAGCAGCTTTCCGGGACTAGCGGGAGACAATGAGCAGTTCTTC	CASSFPGLAGDNEQFF
-	TRBV6-1	-	TRBJ1-1	TGTGCCAGCAGAGGGGGGAACACTGAAGCTTTCTTT	CASRGGNTEAFF
TRBD1	TRBV11-1	-	TRBJ1-1	TGTGCCAGCAGCTTATCAGGGACCGGGACAGGGACTGTGAACACTGAAGCTTTCTTT	CASSLSGTGTGTVNTEAFF
TRBD2	TRBV27	few	TRBJ2-3	TGTGCCAGCAGTCGGCTAGCGGGAGCCACAGATACGCAGTATTTT	CASSRLAGATDTQYF
TRBD1	TRBV7-9	few	TRBJ2-6	TGTGCCAGCCGGGACAGCCTCTCTGGGGCCAACGTCCTGACTTTC	CASRDSLSGANVLTF
TRBD1	TRBV7-2	few	TRBJ2-7	TGTGCCAGCAGCTTAGGGGCGACAGGGGGAGACGAGCAGTACTTC	CASSLGATGGDEQYF
-	TRBV28	-	TRBJ2-3	TGTGCCAGCAGTTTACAGGGATCCCGCACAGATACGCAGTATTTT	CASSLQGSRTDTQYF
TRBD1	TRBV7-2	-	TRBJ2-5	TGTGCCAGCAGCCCCGGACAGGGAAGTAGGGAGACCCAGTACTTC	CASSPGQGSRETQYF
TRBD2	TRBV5-1	-	TRBJ2-3	TGCGCCAGCAGCCTCGGGACTAGCGACACAGATACGCAGTATTTT	CASSLGTSDTDTQYF
TRBD2	TRBV5-8	-	TRBJ2-1	TGTGCCAGCTCCCCCGCGCGGGAGTACAATGAGCAGTTCTTC	CASSPAREYNEQFF
TRBD1	TRBV11-2	-	TRBJ1-2	TGTGCCAGCAGCTTACGGGTCGGACAGGCTGAAACCTTC	CASSLRVGQAETF
TRBD1	TRBV7-9	-	TRBJ1-5	TGTGCCAGCAGCTCCCAGGGACAGGGCAATCAGCCCCAGCATTTT	CASSSQGQGNQPQHF
TRBD1	TRBV19	-	TRBJ1-6	TGTGCCAGTACCCCGATGGACAGGGGGAATTCACCCCTCCACTTT	CASTPMDRGNSPLHF
TRBD1	TRBV28	few	TRBJ1-1	TGTGCCAGCAGCTTGGACAGGCTAAATTCCCTGAACACTGAAGCTTTCTTT	CASSLDRLNSLNTEAFF
-	TRBV5-1	-	TRBJ1-1	TGCGCCAGCAGCTTACAGAATCTCGACACTGAAGCTTTCTTT	CASSLQNLDTEAFF
-	TRBV19	medium-sized	TRBJ2-1	TGTGCCAGTAGTAGGTTAGATCACAATGAGCAGTTCTTC	CASSRLDHNEQFF
TRBD2	TRBV9	-	TRBJ2-3	TGTGCCAGCAGCGTAGTGGGACTAGCGCCAGATACGCAGTATTTT	CASSVVGLAPDTQYF
-	TRBV25-1	-	TRBJ2-3	TGTGCCAGCAGTGAATATATATCAGGGGTTAGCACAGATACGCAGTATTTT	CASSEYISGVSTDTQYF
TRBD2	TRBV7-9	-	TRBJ2-5	TGTGCCAGCAGCACACTAGCGGGAGCGGAGACCCAGTACTTC	CASSTLAGAETQYF
-	TRBV7-9	once	TRBJ1-5	TGTGCCAGCAGCTCCCCGGGGGGCCAGCCCCAGCATTTT	CASSSPGGQPQHF
TRBD1	TRBV2	few	TRBJ1-5	TGTGCCAGCAGTGAGACAGGGGGTCAGCCCCAGCATTTT	CASSETGGQPQHF
TRBD1	TRBV28	-	TRBJ2-7	TGTGCCAGCGACAGGGGGCCGGGCGAGCAGTACTTC	CASDRGPGEQYF
-	TRBV10-3	large	TRBJ1-1	TGTGCCATCAGGGACCGGGAGGTACTGAACACTGAAGCTTTCTTT	CAIRDREVLNTEAFF
-	TRBV19	few	TRBJ2-3	TGTGCCAGTAGCGGAGACACAGATACGCAGTATTTT	CASSGDTDTQYF
-	TRBV5-6	-	TRBJ1-1	TGTGCCAGCAGGCAGACCGGGACTGGGAACACTGAAGCTTTCTTT	CASRQTGTGNTEAFF
-	TRBV21-1	-	TRBJ2-1	TGTGCCATCCTATGGATAGCGGGGACCTACAATGAGCAGTTCTTC	CAILWIAGTYNEQFF
TRBD1	TRBV7-3	-	TRBJ1-4	TGTGCCAGCAGCCCCATTCGACAGGGTCTTCGAGAAAAACTGTTTTTT	CASSPIRQGLREKLFF
TRBD2	TRBV4-1	-	TRBJ2-7	TGCGCCAGCAGCCAAGTCAGGGAGGGCTCCTACGAGCAGTACTTC	CASSQVREGSYEQYF
-	TRBV9	once	TRBJ2-7	TGTGCCAGCAGTAACAGCTACGAGCAGTACTTC	CASSNSYEQYF
TRBD1	TRBV7-9	-	TRBJ2-7	TGTGCCAGCAGTCAACCCGGGACAGGGGTCAACGAGCAGTACTTC	CASSQPGTGVNEQYF
-	TRBV7-9	-	TRBJ2-5	TGTGCCAGCAGCTTAGGGGTCAGGGAGACCCAGTACTTC	CASSLGVRETQYF